These 22 T cell receptor beta chains were all obtained from the same sample, sequenced in a study of regulatory T cells in long-lasting Graves disease. CDR3-region Arm-PCR and iRepertoire HTBI primers produced the TCR beta libraries. TCRdb independently ran MiXCR on the multiplex PCR reads; one entry per CDR3 protein. The sample has roughly 380,000 distinct CDR3 sequences; around 15% are singletons. Time point of the sample: newly diagnosed GD, antithyroid drugs for less than 3 months. Generation of the TCR library employed RNA extracted from PBMCs. This sample also belongs to another study, concerning T cells in Graves' hyperthyroidism and ophthalmopathy.

Sequences were derived from peripheral blood mononuclear cells (PBMCs), sampled at new diagnosis, from a patient treated with antithyroid drugs. Receptor source: a man aged 35-49 years with Graves disease.

This clonotype has ten or more counts. The chain is built from TRBV12-3 or TRBV12-4 and TRBJ1-5, with 11 bases matching TRBD1. The CDR3 is 15 residues long. The trim removed 5 bases at V and 7 bases at J, leaving 7 bases unmatched. CDR3 DNA sequence: TGTGCCAGCAGTGCCGGACAGGGGGCATGGCAGCCCCAGCATTTT. It yields the protein CASSAGQGAWQPQHF.

This clonotype came up many times. The J gene is TRBJ1-4, the V gene TRBV28; TRBD1 is a possible D gene (6 bases). Germline CDR1 MDHEN, CDR2 SYDVKM. With 7 bases removed from V and 6 bases from J, the gap between germline ends came to 15 bases. The length of the CDR3 is 14 residues. CDR3 bases: TGTGCCAGCAAAGGGGGGGGGGGAGATGAAAAACTGTTTTTT. Protein product: CASKGGGGDEKLFF.

To note about this clonotype: This likely traces to a read error, being one base from a far larger clone. The chain uses TRBV27 and TRBJ2-1; 11 bases are a match to TRBD1. Germline V gene data show CDR1 as MNHEY and CDR2 as SMNVEV (reference sequence). V lost 6 bases, J lost 13 bases, and 14 bases stayed unmatched. The CDR3 length is 15 residues. CDR3 sequence reads: CASSFRTGGSETQFF. The CDR3, as DNA: TGTGCCAGCAGCTTTCGGACAGGGGGCTCTGAGACCCAGTTCTTC.

The V call is TRBV11-2, the J call TRBJ2-1, with TRBD2 matching over 8 bases. The V segment lost 2 bases and the J segment 8 bases; nucleotides outside the gene matches: 8. Germline CDR1 SGHAT, CDR2 FQNNGV. CDR3 length: 15 amino acids. Here the CDR3 DNA reads TGTGCCAGCAGCTTACTGGGACTAGGGATCGATGAGCAGTTCTTC. The encoded protein is CASSLLGLGIDEQFF. Combining the CDR3 with reference TRBV11-2 and TRBJ2-1 gives the whole variable domain EAGVAQSPRYKIIEKRQSVAFWCNPISGHATLYWYQQILGQGPKLLIQFQNNGVVDDSQLPKDRFSAERLKGVDSTLKIQPAKLEDSAVYLCASSLLGLGIDEQFFGPGTRLTVL.

This clonotype has a count of ten or more. This rearrangement joins TRBV5-1 to TRBJ1-1; D not certain. Trimming pared 0 bases from V and 1 base from J, leaving 7 bases between. Germline V lookup: CDR1 SGHRS, CDR2 YFSETQ. The CDR3 runs 14 residues. The CDR3 region is CASSLDGRNTEAFF. DNA of the CDR3: TGCGCCAGCAGCTTGGATGGGAGGAACACTGAAGCTTTCTTT.

Concerning this clonotype: This may arise from a read error, as a much more abundant clone is one base away. This sequence joins TRBV2 and TRBJ2-7; D may be TRBD1 (7 bases). Germline V gives CDR1 SNHLY, CDR2 FYNNEI. Trimming stripped 3 bases from V and 7 bases from J, with 22 bases between. This CDR3 has 16 amino acids. CDR3: CASSDPTGEAYNEQYF. Written as DNA, the CDR3 is TGTGCCAGCAGTGATCCCACAGGGGAGGCCTACAATGAGCAGTACTTC.

There are many counts of this clonotype. V and J are TRBV20-1 and TRBJ2-7, with D possibly matching TRBD2 (5 bases). CDR3 length: 11 residues. Trimming took off 3 bases at V and 7 bases at J, with 10 bases between the two ends. Germline assignment: CDR1 DFQATT and CDR2 SNEGSKA (reference sequence). CDR3 coding DNA: TGCAGTGCTAGCCCCTGGGAGGAGCAGTACTTC. It is translated as CSASPWEEQYF.

This clonotype was observed a handful of times. This chain joins TRBV2 and TRBJ2-7; maybe TRBD2 (5 bases). Per the germline V gene, CDR1 is SNHLY and CDR2 is FYNNEI. The CDR3 runs 14 residues. V lost 3 bases and J 6 bases, leaving 15 bases between the germline ends. The CDR3 region has the DNA TGTGCCAGCAGTGATAACCAGCCCGGAGGCGAGCAGTACTTC. The encoded protein is CASSDNQPGGEQYF.

The table lists this clonotype with many counts. CDR3 loop: CAISEYKTNEQYF. The CDR3, as DNA: TGTGCCATCAGTGAGTACAAGACCAACGAGCAGTACTTC. The chain links TRBV10-3 to TRBJ2-7; no clear D. The CDR3 is 13 residues long. CDR1 ENHRY and CDR2 SYGVKD come from the germline V gene. Trimming took off 1 base at V and 5 bases at J, with 9 bases between the two ends.

A few counts support this clonotype. This may stem from a read error, because a much larger clone lies one nucleotide away. The V and J genes are TRBV27 and TRBJ1-1, with D perhaps TRBD1 (5 bases). CDR1 MNHEY and CDR2 SMNVEV come from the germline V gene (reference sequence). The CDR3 has 14 residues. The CDR3 here is CASNLGAGGGEAFF. The CDR3 DNA is TGTGCCAGCAATTTAGGGGCGGGGGGAGGTGAAGCTTTCTTT.

Many counts were recorded for this clonotype. DNA for the CDR3: TGTGCCATCAGACGGACTAGCGGGGGTCAGGGGGATACGCAGTATTTT. Its protein is CAIRRTSGGQGDTQYF. The chain employs TRBV10-3 and TRBJ2-3; the match to TRBD2 covers 13 bases. Germline CDR1 and CDR2: ENHRY and SYGVKD. The CDR3 is 16 amino acids. The V and J ends lost 6 bases and 6 bases, in that order; junction bases with no gene match: 9.

The chain uses TRBV11-2 and TRBJ1-5, with D perhaps matching TRBD1 (6 bases). V shed 4 bases and J shed 4 bases, with 17 bases lying between them. CDR3 length: 16 residues. The V gene's germline CDR1 is SGHAT and CDR2 FQNNGV. This CDR3 reads CASSYGGAGGNQPQHF. Here the CDR3 DNA reads TGTGCCAGCAGCTACGGGGGCGCGGGAGGTAATCAGCCCCAGCATTTT.

This clonotype was detected ten times or more. V is TRBV2 and J is TRBJ2-2, with 10 bases fitting TRBD2. Germline V lookup: CDR1 SNHLY, CDR2 FYNNEI. The CDR3 is 16 amino acids. The J segment lost 0 bases and the V segment lost 5 bases, leaving 3 bases of the junction unmatched. The CDR3, as DNA: TGTGCCAGCAGTTTAGCGGGGGGTACGAACACCGGGGAGCTGTTTTTT. As protein: CASSLAGGTNTGELFF.

The table lists this clonotype with many counts. V and J are TRBV28 and TRBJ2-7; TRBD2 matches at 11 bases. The CDR3 has 15 amino acids. V shed 8 bases and J 7 bases; nucleotides not matched to a gene: 13. Per the germline V gene, CDR1 is MDHEN and CDR2 is SYDVKM. CDR3 sequence: CASGNSGGAPEEQYF. The CDR3 DNA follows: TGTGCCAGCGGGAATAGCGGGGGGGCGCCGGAGGAGCAGTACTTC.

Comment on this clonotype: This sequence may be a read error, since a much larger clone differs from it by one base. The rearrangement joins TRBV6-1 to TRBJ2-2; 10 bases fit TRBD2. Germline CDR1 MNHNS, CDR2 SASEGT. The CDR3 extends over 14 amino acids. The CDR3 reads CASRPSGGTGELLF. Written as DNA, the CDR3 is TGTGCCAGCAGGCCTAGCGGGGGCACCGGGGAGCTGCTTTTT.

The gene calls are TRBV5-1 and TRBJ2-2, with D possibly matching TRBD2 (6 bases). V was clipped by 0 bases and J by 6 bases, with 12 bases between them. The germline V gene encodes CDR1 SGHRS and CDR2 YFSETQ. This CDR3 has 15 residues. The CDR3 nucleotides are TGCGCCAGCAGCTTGGTTCGGGGGTCCCCCGGGGAGCTGTTTTTT. Encoded protein: CASSLVRGSPGELFF.

This clonotype appeared a single time. This chain links TRBV6-2 or TRBV6-3 with TRBJ2-7, with a tentative D call TRBD1 (6 bases). The V end was cut by 0 bases, the J end by 0 bases, with 9 bases between. The CDR3 has 15 residues. Germline loops: CDR1 MNHEY, CDR2 SVGEGT. Here the CDR3 reads CASSYSSRGSYEQYF. CDR3 nucleotide sequence: TGTGCCAGCAGTTACTCGAGCAGGGGCTCCTACGAGCAGTACTTC.

The rearrangement joins TRBV4-3 to TRBJ1-3, with D uncertain. V was pared by 0 bases and J by 0 bases, with 9 bases between. The CDR3 extends over 16 amino acids. CDR1 LGHNA and CDR2 YSLEER come from the germline V gene. The CDR3 is CASSQDPGYSGNTIYF. The CDR3 DNA sequence: TGCGCCAGCAGCCAAGATCCTGGATACTCTGGAAACACCATATATTTT.

The genes are TRBV30 and TRBJ2-1; D may be TRBD2 (6 bases). Trimming took off 5 bases at V and 0 bases at J, with 11 bases between the two ends. This CDR3 has 14 residues. In germline, CDR1 is GTSNPN, CDR2 SVGIG (reference sequence). The CDR3 loop reads CAWGGSGSYNEQFF. Written as DNA, the CDR3 is TGTGCCTGGGGGGGGTCAGGCTCCTACAATGAGCAGTTCTTC.

This clonotype was seen ten or more times. The CDR3 sequence: CASSQQGDLEAFF. The CDR3 DNA follows: TGTGCCAGTAGTCAACAGGGAGACCTAGAGGCTTTCTTT. The rearrangement links TRBV19 to TRBJ1-1; weak D call: TRBD1 (6 bases). The V end was cut by 5 bases, the J end by 11 bases, with 18 bases between. The CDR3 totals 13 residues. In germline, CDR1 is LNHDA, CDR2 SQIVND (reference sequence).

This clonotype showed up many times. The chain has TRBV3-1 and TRBJ2-7; D gene uncertain. CDR1 LGHDT and CDR2 YNNKEL come from the germline V gene (reference sequence). Trimming cost V 3 bases and J 6 bases, with 9 bases left between them. The CDR3 contains 12 residues. As DNA, the CDR3 is TGTGCCAGCAGCCATGGGCGCCGCGAGCAGTACTTC. This translates into CASSHGRREQYF.

This clonotype has a handful of counts. This sequence joins TRBV20-1 and TRBJ2-1; D unclear. This CDR3 contains 15 residues. CDR1 and CDR2 (germline): DFQATT, SNEGSKA (reference sequence). V lost 3 bases and J 6 bases, leaving 18 bases between the germline ends. CDR3 amino acids: CSARRLVILVNEQFF. In DNA, the CDR3 is TGCAGTGCTAGGAGGCTAGTTATCCTTGTCAATGAGCAGTTCTTC.